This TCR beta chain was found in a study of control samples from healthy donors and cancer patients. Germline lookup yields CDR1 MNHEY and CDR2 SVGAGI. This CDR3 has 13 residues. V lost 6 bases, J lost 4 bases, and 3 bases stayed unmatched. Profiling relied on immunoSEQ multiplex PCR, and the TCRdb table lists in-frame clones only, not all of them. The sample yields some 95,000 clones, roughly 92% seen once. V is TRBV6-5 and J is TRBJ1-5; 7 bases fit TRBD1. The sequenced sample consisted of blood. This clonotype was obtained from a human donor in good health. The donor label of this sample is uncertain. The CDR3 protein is CASSGTVNQPQHF. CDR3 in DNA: TGTGCCAGCAGCGGGACAGTTAATCAGCCCCAGCATTTT.